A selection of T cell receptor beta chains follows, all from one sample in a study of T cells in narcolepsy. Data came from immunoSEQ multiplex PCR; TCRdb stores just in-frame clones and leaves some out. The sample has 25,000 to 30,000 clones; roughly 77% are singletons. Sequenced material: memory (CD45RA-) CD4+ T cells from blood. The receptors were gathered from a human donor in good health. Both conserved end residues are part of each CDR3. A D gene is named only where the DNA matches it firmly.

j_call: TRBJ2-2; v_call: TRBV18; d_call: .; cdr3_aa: CASSPSGAYTGELFF; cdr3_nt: TGTGCCAGCTCACCATCAGGGGCCTACACCGGGGAGCTGTTTTTT
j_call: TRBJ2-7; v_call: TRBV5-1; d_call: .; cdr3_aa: CASRRDYEQYF; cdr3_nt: TGCGCCAGCCGGAGAGACTACGAGCAGTACTTC
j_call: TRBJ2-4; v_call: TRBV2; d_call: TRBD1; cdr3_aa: CASRVDRQIAKNIQYF; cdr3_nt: TGTGCCAGCAGAGTGGACAGGCAAATAGCCAAAAACATTCAGTACTTC
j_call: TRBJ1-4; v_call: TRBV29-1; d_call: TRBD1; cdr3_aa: CSVSLRDRGNEKLFF; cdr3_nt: TGCAGCGTCTCCCTTCGGGACAGGGGAAATGAAAAACTGTTTTTT
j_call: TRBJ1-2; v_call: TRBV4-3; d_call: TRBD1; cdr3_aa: CASSRGDGTAGYTF; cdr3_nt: TGCGCCAGCAGCCGGGGCGACGGGACAGCTGGCTACACCTTC
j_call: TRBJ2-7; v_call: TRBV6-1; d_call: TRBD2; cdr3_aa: CASRPGLAAYEQYF; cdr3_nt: TGTGCCAGCAGGCCGGGACTAGCGGCTTACGAGCAGTACTTC
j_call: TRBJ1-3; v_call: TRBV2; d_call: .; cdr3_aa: CASSPLLPGRSGNTIYF; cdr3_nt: TGTGCCAGCAGTCCTCTTTTGCCGGGCCGCTCTGGAAACACCATATATTTT
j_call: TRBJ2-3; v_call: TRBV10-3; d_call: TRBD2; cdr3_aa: CAISELAGSTDTQYF; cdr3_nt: TGTGCCATCAGTGAACTAGCGGGAAGCACAGATACGCAGTATTTT
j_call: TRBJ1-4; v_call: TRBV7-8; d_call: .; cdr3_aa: CASSFGQHNEKLFF; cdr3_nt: TGTGCCAGCAGCTTCGGGCAGCATAATGAAAAACTGTTTTTT
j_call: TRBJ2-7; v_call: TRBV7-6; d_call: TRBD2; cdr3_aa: CASSLLGSSGSGGEQYF; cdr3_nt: TGTGCCAGCAGCTTATTGGGGTCTAGCGGGAGTGGAGGCGAGCAGTACTTC